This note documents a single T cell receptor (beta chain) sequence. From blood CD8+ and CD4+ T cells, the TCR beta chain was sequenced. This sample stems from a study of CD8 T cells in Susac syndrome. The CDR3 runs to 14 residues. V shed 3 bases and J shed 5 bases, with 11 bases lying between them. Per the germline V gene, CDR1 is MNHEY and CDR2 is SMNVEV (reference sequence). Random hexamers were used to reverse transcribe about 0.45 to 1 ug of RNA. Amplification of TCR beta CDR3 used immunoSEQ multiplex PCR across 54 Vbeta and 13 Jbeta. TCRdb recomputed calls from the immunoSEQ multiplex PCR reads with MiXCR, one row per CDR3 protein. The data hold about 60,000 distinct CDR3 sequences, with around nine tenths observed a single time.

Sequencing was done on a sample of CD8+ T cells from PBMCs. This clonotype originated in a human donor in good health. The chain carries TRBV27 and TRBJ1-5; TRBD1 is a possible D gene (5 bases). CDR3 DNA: TGTGCCAGCAGTTTTGGAGGGGCCCATCAGCCCCAGCATTTT. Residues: CASSFGGAHQPQHF.